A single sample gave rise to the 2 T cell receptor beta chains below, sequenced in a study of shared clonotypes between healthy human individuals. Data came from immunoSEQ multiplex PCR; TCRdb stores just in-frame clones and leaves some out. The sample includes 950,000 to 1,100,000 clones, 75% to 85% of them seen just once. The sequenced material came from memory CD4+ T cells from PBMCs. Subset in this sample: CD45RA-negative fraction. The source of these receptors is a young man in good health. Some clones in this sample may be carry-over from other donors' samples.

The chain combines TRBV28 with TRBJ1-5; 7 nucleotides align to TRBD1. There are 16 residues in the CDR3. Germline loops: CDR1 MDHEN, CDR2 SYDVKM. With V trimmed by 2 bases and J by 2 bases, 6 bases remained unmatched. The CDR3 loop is CASSLPQGTGNQPQHF. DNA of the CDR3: TGTGCCAGCAGTTTACCACAGGGGACGGGCAATCAGCCCCAGCATTTT.

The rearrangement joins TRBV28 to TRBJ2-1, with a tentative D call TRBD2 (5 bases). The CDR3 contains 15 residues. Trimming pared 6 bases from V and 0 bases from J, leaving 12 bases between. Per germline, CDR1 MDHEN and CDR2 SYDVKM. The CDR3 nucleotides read TGTGCCAGCAGGAAAAGCGGAAGCTCCTACAATGAGCAGTTCTTC. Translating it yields CASRKSGSSYNEQFF.